These T cell receptor beta chains were read from a single sample in a study of T cells after yellow fever vaccination. Each CDR3 protein is one row after TCRdb ran MiXCR on the 5' RACE reads. The sample holds over 45,000 distinct CDR3 sequences; more than 5.5% are singletons and the top ten take roughly 40%. The specimen comprised CD8+ T cells sorted from PBMCs, sampled on the day of the first yellow fever vaccination. These receptors all come from a young man who received the YFV17D yellow fever vaccine. Each CDR3 is given without its conserved first and last residue.

cdr3_aa: ASSWGQGIYNEQF
v_call: TRBV7-2
j_call: TRBJ2-1
cdr3_length: 13

cdr3_aa: ASSPDFPGSSYNEQF
v_call: TRBV4-3
j_call: TRBJ2-1
cdr3_length: 15

cdr3_aa: ASSGQGYQETQY
v_call: TRBV25-1
j_call: TRBJ2-5
cdr3_length: 12

cdr3_aa: ASSHLTGGQGRNTGELF
v_call: TRBV4-1
j_call: TRBJ2-2
cdr3_length: 17

cdr3_aa: ASSNSFPGQFRFSGANVLT
v_call: TRBV27
j_call: TRBJ2-6
cdr3_length: 19

cdr3_aa: ASSRGTSSQETQY
v_call: TRBV4-1
j_call: TRBJ2-5
cdr3_length: 13

cdr3_aa: ASSQQGATGNQPQH
v_call: TRBV27
j_call: TRBJ1-5
cdr3_length: 14

cdr3_aa: ASSYGANYEQY
v_call: TRBV4-3
j_call: TRBJ2-7
cdr3_length: 11

cdr3_aa: ASSGWGGTDTQY
v_call: TRBV6-1
j_call: TRBJ2-3
cdr3_length: 12

cdr3_aa: ASSLTIDNEQF
v_call: TRBV5-6
j_call: TRBJ2-1
cdr3_length: 11

cdr3_aa: ASRPLVTNYGYT
v_call: TRBV28
j_call: TRBJ1-2
cdr3_length: 12

cdr3_aa: ATSRRTSGGATDTQY
v_call: TRBV15
j_call: TRBJ2-3
cdr3_length: 15

cdr3_aa: ASSVGPGTILMNTEAF
v_call: TRBV9
j_call: TRBJ1-1
cdr3_length: 16

cdr3_aa: SVVPGSSYNEQF
v_call: TRBV29-1
j_call: TRBJ2-1
cdr3_length: 12

cdr3_aa: ASSEPGSGDTQY
v_call: TRBV2
j_call: TRBJ2-3
cdr3_length: 12

cdr3_aa: ASSRGDSTLNTEAF
v_call: TRBV4-3
j_call: TRBJ1-1
cdr3_length: 14

cdr3_aa: SVGGQASGANVLT
v_call: TRBV29-1
j_call: TRBJ2-6
cdr3_length: 13

cdr3_aa: ASSVRQGARDTEAF
v_call: TRBV4-1
j_call: TRBJ1-1
cdr3_length: 14

cdr3_aa: ASPEGGGKKYWGNTGELF
v_call: TRBV6-1
j_call: TRBJ2-2
cdr3_length: 18

cdr3_aa: ASSPGGQGEYNEQF
v_call: TRBV6-4
j_call: TRBJ2-1
cdr3_length: 14

cdr3_aa: ASSWLYRNTEAF
v_call: TRBV5-5
j_call: TRBJ1-1
cdr3_length: 12

cdr3_aa: ASSYLGTHNSPLH
v_call: TRBV6-5
j_call: TRBJ1-6
cdr3_length: 13

cdr3_aa: ASSYSERLGTGELF
v_call: TRBV6-5
j_call: TRBJ2-2
cdr3_length: 14

cdr3_aa: ASSRRDTTNTGELF
v_call: TRBV5-1
j_call: TRBJ2-2
cdr3_length: 14

cdr3_aa: ASSSPGGGRDTQY
v_call: TRBV5-1
j_call: TRBJ2-3
cdr3_length: 13

cdr3_aa: SARDRGYEQY
v_call: TRBV20-1
j_call: TRBJ2-7
cdr3_length: 10

cdr3_aa: ASSYSKWEHQPQH
v_call: TRBV6-5
j_call: TRBJ1-5
cdr3_length: 13

cdr3_aa: ASGLVDSSYNEQF
v_call: TRBV12-5
j_call: TRBJ2-1
cdr3_length: 13

cdr3_aa: ASRVGTSGGLSSYNEQF
v_call: TRBV4-2
j_call: TRBJ2-1
cdr3_length: 17

cdr3_aa: ASSSWEGGHYNEQF
v_call: TRBV6-5
j_call: TRBJ2-1
cdr3_length: 14

cdr3_aa: ASSLNRRAEQF
v_call: TRBV6-5
j_call: TRBJ2-1
cdr3_length: 11

cdr3_aa: ASSVDPAGGPSETQY
v_call: TRBV9
j_call: TRBJ2-5
cdr3_length: 15

cdr3_aa: SVEEREINEKLF
v_call: TRBV29-1
j_call: TRBJ1-4
cdr3_length: 12

cdr3_aa: ASRDNRGNEKLF
v_call: TRBV7-9
j_call: TRBJ1-4
cdr3_length: 12

cdr3_aa: ASRPDPLSSNGYT
v_call: TRBV5-1
j_call: TRBJ1-2
cdr3_length: 13

cdr3_aa: ASSFQGFMSTEAF
v_call: TRBV5-5
j_call: TRBJ1-1
cdr3_length: 13

cdr3_aa: ASSQSDRGNQPQH
v_call: TRBV4-1
j_call: TRBJ1-5
cdr3_length: 13